This T cell receptor (beta chain) was sequenced in a study of cytomegalovirus exposure and HLA in healthy donors. Looking at the study overall: It was reported in a later analysis that the 100 to 150 validation repertoires used the same platform as the approximately 620 first-cohort repertoires.

TCRdb keeps only in-frame clones here, not all; method: immunoSEQ multiplex PCR. The sample has roughly 150,000 clones, less than 90% seen once. Study outcomes and limitations: Researchers catalogued roughly 150 TCR beta chains as cytomegalovirus-associated. Whilst most TCR sequences proved rare, a subset of public TCRs occurred across many donors.

The ends were cut back, 4 bases at V and 4 bases at J, with 10 bases in the middle. Germline assignment: CDR1 MNHEY and CDR2 SMNVEV (reference sequence). This CDR3 has 13 amino acids. To note about this clone: Its antigen is not known.

The donors belonged to the approximately 120-subject validation cohort, separate from the approximately 670-subject first cohort. The clonotype comes from a man aged 30 to 39 in good health and CMV-seropositive. The chain recombines TRBV27 with TRBJ1-2; no reliable D call. The sample comprised PBMCs. The CDR3 bases are TGTGCCAGCAGTTCCGAGGGAGGCTATGGCTACACCTTC. Residues: CASSSEGGYGYTF.